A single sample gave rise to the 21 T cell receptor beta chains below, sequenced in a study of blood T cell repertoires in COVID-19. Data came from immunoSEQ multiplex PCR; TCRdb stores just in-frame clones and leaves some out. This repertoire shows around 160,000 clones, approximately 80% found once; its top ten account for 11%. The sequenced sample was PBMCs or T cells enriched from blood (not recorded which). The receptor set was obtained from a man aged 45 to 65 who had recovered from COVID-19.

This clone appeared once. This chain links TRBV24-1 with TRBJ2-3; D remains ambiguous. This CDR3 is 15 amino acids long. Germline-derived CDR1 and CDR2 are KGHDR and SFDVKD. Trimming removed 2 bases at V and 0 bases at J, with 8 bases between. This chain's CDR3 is CATSDSRTSTDTQYF. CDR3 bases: TGTGCCACCAGTGATTCTAGAACTAGCACAGATACGCAGTATTTT.

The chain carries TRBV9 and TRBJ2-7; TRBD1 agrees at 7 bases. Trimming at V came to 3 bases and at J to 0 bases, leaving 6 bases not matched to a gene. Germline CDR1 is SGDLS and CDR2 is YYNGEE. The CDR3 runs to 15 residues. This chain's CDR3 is CASSARDSDSYEQYF. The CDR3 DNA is TGTGCCAGCAGCGCCCGGGACAGCGACTCCTACGAGCAGTACTTC.

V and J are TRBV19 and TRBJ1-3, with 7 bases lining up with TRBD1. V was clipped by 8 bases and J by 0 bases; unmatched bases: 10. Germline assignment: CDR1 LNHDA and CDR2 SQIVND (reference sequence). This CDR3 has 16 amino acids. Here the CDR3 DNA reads TGTGCCAGTCGGATACCGGGACAGATCTCTGGAAACACCATATATTTT. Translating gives CASRIPGQISGNTIYF.

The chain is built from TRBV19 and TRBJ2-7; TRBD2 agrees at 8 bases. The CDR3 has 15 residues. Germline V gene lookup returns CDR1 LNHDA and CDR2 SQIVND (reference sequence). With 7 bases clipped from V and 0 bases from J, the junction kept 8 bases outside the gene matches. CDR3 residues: CASNPTSGSSYEQYF. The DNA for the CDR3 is TGTGCCAGTAACCCCACTAGCGGTAGCTCCTACGAGCAGTACTTC.

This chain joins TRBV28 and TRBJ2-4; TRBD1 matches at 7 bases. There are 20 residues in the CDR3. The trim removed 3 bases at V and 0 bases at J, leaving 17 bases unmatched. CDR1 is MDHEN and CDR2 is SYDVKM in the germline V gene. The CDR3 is CASSFSWWDRETLAKNIQYF. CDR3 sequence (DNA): TGTGCCAGCAGTTTCTCTTGGTGGGACAGAGAGACCTTAGCCAAAAACATTCAGTACTTC. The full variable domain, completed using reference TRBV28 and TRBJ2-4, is DVKVTQSSRYLVKRTGEKVFLECVQDMDHENMFWYRQDPGLGLRLIYFSYDVKMKEKGDIPEGYSVSREKKERFSLILESASTNQTSMYLCASSFSWWDRETLAKNIQYFGAGTRLSVL.

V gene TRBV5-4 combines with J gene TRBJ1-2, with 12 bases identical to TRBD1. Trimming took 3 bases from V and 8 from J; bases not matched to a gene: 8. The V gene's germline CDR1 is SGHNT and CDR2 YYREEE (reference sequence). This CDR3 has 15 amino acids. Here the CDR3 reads CASSWDRGPPGGYTF. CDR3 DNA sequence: TGTGCCAGCAGCTGGGACAGGGGGCCCCCTGGGGGCTACACCTTC.

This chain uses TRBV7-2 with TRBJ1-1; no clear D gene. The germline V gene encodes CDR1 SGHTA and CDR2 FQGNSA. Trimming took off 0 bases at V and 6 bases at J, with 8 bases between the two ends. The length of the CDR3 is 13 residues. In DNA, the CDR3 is TGTGCCAGCAGCTTAGCCTTCCCCGCTGAAGCTTTCTTT. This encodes CASSLAFPAEAFF.

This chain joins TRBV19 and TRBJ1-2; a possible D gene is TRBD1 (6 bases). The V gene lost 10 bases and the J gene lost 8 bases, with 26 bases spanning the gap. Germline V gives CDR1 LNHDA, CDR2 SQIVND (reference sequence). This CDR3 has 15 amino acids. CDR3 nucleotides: TGTGCCACGACGACAGGTGAATCCGCTCTCGGGGGCTACACCTTC. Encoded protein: CATTTGESALGGYTF.

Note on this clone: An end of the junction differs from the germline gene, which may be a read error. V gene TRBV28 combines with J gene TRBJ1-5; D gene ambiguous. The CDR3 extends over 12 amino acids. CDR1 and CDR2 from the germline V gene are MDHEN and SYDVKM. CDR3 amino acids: CAGSLGSQPQHF. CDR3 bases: TGTGCCGGCAGCTTGGGGAGTCAGCCCCAGCATTTT.

The CDR3 loop reads CASTQGWETQYF. The CDR3 DNA sequence: TGTGCCAGCACCCAGGGTTGGGAGACCCAGTACTTC. This chain links TRBV5-5 with TRBJ2-5; tentative D call: TRBD1 (5 bases). CDR3 length: 12 amino acids. Per germline, CDR1 SGHKS and CDR2 YYEKEE (reference sequence). Trimming took 6 bases from V and 5 from J, leaving 11 bases between them.

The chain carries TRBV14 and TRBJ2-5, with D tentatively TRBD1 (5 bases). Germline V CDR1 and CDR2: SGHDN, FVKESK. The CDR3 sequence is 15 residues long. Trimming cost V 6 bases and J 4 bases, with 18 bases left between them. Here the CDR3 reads CASSPQGAPRETQYF. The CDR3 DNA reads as TGTGCCAGCAGTCCGCAAGGGGCCCCAAGAGAGACCCAGTACTTC.

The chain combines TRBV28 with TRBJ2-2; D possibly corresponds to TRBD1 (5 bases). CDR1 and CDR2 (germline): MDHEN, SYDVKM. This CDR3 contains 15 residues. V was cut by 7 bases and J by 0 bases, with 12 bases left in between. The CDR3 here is CASTQDRANTGELFF. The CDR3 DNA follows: TGTGCCAGCACCCAAGACAGAGCGAACACCGGGGAGCTGTTTTTT.

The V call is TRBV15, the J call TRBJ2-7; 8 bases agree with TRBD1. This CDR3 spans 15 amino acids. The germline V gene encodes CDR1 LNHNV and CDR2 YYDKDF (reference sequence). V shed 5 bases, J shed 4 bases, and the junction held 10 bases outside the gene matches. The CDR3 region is CATSGWTGLGYEQYF. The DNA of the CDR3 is TGTGCCACCAGCGGTTGGACAGGGTTAGGGTACGAGCAGTACTTC.

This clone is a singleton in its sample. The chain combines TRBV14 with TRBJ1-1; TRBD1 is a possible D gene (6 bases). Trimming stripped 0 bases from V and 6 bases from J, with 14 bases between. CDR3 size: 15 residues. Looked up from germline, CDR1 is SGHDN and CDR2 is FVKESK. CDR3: CASSQDIGGLSEAFF. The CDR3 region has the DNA TGTGCCAGCAGCCAAGATATCGGGGGGCTATCTGAAGCTTTCTTT.

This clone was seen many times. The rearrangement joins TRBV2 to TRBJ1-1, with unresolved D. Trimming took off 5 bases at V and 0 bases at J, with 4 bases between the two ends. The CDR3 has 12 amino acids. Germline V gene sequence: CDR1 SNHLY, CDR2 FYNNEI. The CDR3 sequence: CASSTVNTEAFF. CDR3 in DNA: TGTGCCAGCAGTACAGTGAACACTGAAGCTTTCTTT.

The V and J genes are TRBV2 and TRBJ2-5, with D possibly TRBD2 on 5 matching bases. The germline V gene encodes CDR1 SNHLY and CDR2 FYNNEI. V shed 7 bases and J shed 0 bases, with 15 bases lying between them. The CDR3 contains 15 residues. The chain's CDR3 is CASKRGQLYQETQYF. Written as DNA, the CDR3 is TGTGCCAGCAAGAGAGGGCAATTGTACCAAGAGACCCAGTACTTC.

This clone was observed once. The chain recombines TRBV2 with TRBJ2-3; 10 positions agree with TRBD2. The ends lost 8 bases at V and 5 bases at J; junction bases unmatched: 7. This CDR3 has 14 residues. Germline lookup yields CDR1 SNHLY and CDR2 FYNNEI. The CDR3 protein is CASGAGGPKDTQYF. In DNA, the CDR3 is TGTGCCAGCGGAGCGGGAGGGCCGAAAGATACGCAGTATTTT.

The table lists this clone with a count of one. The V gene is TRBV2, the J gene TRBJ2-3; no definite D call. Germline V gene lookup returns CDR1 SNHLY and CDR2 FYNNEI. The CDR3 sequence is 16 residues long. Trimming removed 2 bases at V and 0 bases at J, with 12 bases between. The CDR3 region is CASSERFAESTDTQYF. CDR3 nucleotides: TGTGCCAGCAGTGAACGTTTTGCGGAGAGCACAGATACGCAGTATTTT.

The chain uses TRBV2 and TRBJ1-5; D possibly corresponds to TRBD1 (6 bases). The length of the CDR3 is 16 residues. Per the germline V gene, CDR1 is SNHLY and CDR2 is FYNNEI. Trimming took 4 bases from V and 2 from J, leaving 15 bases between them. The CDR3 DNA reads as TGTGCCAGCAGTGCTGGGAGGGGGGTAGGCAATCAGCCCCAGCATTTT. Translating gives CASSAGRGVGNQPQHF.

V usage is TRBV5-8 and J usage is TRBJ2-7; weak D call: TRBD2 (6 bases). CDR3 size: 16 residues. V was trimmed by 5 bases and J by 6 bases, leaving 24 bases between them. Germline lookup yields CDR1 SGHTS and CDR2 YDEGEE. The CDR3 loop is CASRREQMAGSREQYF. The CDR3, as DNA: TGTGCCAGCAGGAGAGAACAGATGGCGGGATCGCGCGAGCAGTACTTC.

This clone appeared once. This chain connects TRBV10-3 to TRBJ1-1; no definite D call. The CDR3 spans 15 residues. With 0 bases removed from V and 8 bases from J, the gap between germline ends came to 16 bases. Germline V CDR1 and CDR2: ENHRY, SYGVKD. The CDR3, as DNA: TGTGCCATCAGTGAGTCTAGAGGTAACCGTCCCGAAGCTTTCTTT. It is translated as CAISESRGNRPEAFF.